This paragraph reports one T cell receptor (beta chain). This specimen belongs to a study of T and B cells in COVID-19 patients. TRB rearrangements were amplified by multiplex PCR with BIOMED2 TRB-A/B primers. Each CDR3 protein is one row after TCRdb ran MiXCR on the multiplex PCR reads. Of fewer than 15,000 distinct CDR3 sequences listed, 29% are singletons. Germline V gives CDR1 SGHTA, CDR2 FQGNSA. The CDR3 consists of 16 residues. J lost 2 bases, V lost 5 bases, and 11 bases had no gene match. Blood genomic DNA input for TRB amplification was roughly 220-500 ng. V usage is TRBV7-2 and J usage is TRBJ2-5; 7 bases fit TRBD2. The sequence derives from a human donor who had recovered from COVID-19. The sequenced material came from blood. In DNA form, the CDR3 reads TGTGCCAGCAGCCCTCTTGGTAGCGGGTTACAAGAGACCCAGTACTTC. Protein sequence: CASSPLGSGLQETQYF.